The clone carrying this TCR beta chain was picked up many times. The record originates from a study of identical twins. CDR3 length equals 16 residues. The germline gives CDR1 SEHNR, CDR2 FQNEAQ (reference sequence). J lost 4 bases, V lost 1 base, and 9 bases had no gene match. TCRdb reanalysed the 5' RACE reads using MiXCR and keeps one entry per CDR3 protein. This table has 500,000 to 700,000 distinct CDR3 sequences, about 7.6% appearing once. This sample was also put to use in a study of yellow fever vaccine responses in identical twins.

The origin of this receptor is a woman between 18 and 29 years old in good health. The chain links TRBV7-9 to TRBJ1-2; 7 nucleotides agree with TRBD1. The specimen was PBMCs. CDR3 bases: TGTGCCAGCAGCTTAGGGACAGGCGTTTCCCTCTATGGCTACACCTTC. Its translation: CASSLGTGVSLYGYTF.